The TCR beta chain under discussion was sequenced for a study of blood T cell repertoires in COVID-19. Study-level information: T cells, B-cell-depleted T cells, or PBMCs provided the cDNA or gDNA that served as material.

Original processing notes: The assay estimated nucleated cells by amplifying reference gene primers. Profiling relied on immunoSEQ multiplex PCR, and the TCRdb table lists in-frame clones only, not all of them. That table is the source of V, J and clone size, and D and trimming were worked out from the DNA. The table includes about 57,000 clones, 91% detected once. The CDR3 contains 16 residues. Germline V CDR1 and CDR2: LNHDA, SQIVND (reference sequence). Unmatched junction bases numbered 7, after V lost 2 bases and J lost 7 bases. V gene TRBV19 combines with J gene TRBJ1-4; TRBD1 aligns across 10 bases. The sequencing input was peripheral blood. The receptor comes from a man between 60 and 75 years old with acute or convalescent COVID-19. The CDR3 DNA sequence: TGTGCCAGTAGTATACCCCGGGACAGGGGAGGTGAAAAACTGTTTTTT. This codes for CASSIPRDRGGEKLFF.